The 8 T cell receptor beta chains below were found in one sample sequenced in a study of blood T cells in healthy people across ages. A second PCR of 7 to 11 cycles used a sample-barcoded 5' primer and a J-beta primer mix. TCRdb passed the 5' RACE reads through MiXCR, listing each CDR3 protein once. The table shows over 600,000 distinct CDR3 sequences, with 40% to 45% occurring only once. What was sequenced was blood. These TCRs come from a man older than 75 in good health.

This clonotype was observed many times. The chain couples TRBV6-5 to TRBJ1-5; D is possibly TRBD1 (5 bases). Per the germline V gene, CDR1 is MNHEY and CDR2 is SVGAGI. V was clipped by 5 bases and J by 7 bases, with 18 bases between them. This CDR3 contains 15 residues. CDR3: CASSPNTGGRQPQHF. Written as DNA, the CDR3 is TGTGCCAGCAGTCCTAATACGGGGGGACGACAGCCCCAGCATTTT.

The genes are TRBV10-3 and TRBJ1-5, with D unclear. Germline-derived CDR1 and CDR2 are ENHRY and SYGVKD. The V end lost 4 bases, the J end lost 7 bases, and 8 bases lay between the germline ends. The CDR3 is 12 amino acids. CDR3 residues: CAISGVGQPQHF. The CDR3 nucleotides are TGTGCCATCAGTGGTGTCGGACAGCCCCAGCATTTT.

V and J are TRBV27 and TRBJ2-1; TRBD2 agrees at 9 bases. Germline V gene sequence: CDR1 MNHEY, CDR2 SMNVEV (reference sequence). Trimming cost V 7 bases and J 4 bases; bases outside gene matches: 8. CDR3 length equals 15 residues. CDR3 DNA sequence: TGTGCCAGCACTACCAGCGGGAGGACGTACAATGAGCAGTTCTTC. It specifies CASTTSGRTYNEQFF.

This clonotype showed up many times. The chain uses TRBV28 and TRBJ1-2; TRBD1 agrees at 7 bases. With 4 bases clipped from V and 3 bases from J, the junction kept 8 bases outside the gene matches. The CDR3 runs to 15 residues. Germline assignment: CDR1 MDHEN and CDR2 SYDVKM. CDR3 bases: TGTGCCAGCAGTTCCGTCGACAGGGATGACTATGGCTACACCTTC. As protein: CASSSVDRDDYGYTF.

V and J are TRBV5-1 and TRBJ2-2; TRBD1 matches at 8 bases. V lost 2 bases to trimming and J lost 0 bases; unmatched junction nucleotides: 3. Germline V lookup: CDR1 SGHRS, CDR2 YFSETQ. The CDR3 spans 16 residues. The CDR3 coding sequence is TGCGCCAGCAGCTTTACAGGGGGTTCGAACACCGGGGAGCTGTTTTTT. Translating gives CASSFTGGSNTGELFF.

Details on this clonotype: This may come from a read error, since a much larger clone is one base off. J is TRBJ2-5 and V is TRBV7-2; D might be TRBD2 (7 bases). Deletions cut 5 bases from V and 6 bases from J, with 19 bases between. Per the germline V gene, CDR1 is SGHTA and CDR2 is FQGNSA. The CDR3 totals 15 residues. Written as DNA, the CDR3 is TGTGCCAGCAGCGAGCGGGACGGGGGGCGTCAGACCCAGTACTTC. As protein: CASSERDGGRQTQYF. Combining the CDR3 with reference TRBV7-2 and TRBJ2-5 gives the whole variable domain GAGVSQSPSNKVTEKGKDVELRCDPISGHTALYWYRQSLGQGLEFLIYFQGNSAPDKSGLPSDRFSAERTGGSVSTLTIQRTQQEDSAVYLCASSERDGGRQTQYFGPGTRLLVL.

J is TRBJ2-1 and V is TRBV11-2; D is uncertain. The CDR3 covers 12 residues. Germline lookup yields CDR1 SGHAT and CDR2 FQNNGV. V was cut by 3 bases and J by 8 bases, with 8 bases left in between. The DNA for the CDR3 is TGTGCCAGCAGCTTCGAGGAATATGAGCAGTTCTTC. Translation: CASSFEEYEQFF. Full variable domain (rest looked up from reference TRBV11-2 and TRBJ2-1): EAGVAQSPRYKIIEKRQSVAFWCNPISGHATLYWYQQILGQGPKLLIQFQNNGVVDDSQLPKDRFSAERLKGVDSTLKIQPAKLEDSAVYLCASSFEEYEQFFGPGTRLTVL.

V is TRBV2 and J is TRBJ1-5; D unresolved. This CDR3 is built from 16 residues. Germline V gene lookup returns CDR1 SNHLY and CDR2 FYNNEI. Trimming pared 4 bases from V and 3 bases from J, leaving 16 bases between. This chain's CDR3 is CASSASRTGINQPQHF. CDR3 DNA: TGTGCCAGCAGTGCGTCCAGGACCGGGATCAATCAGCCCCAGCATTTT.